The clone carrying this TCR beta chain showed up many times. Its antigen is not identified. This record comes from a study of neurological immune-mediated disorders. For the unsorted libraries, 2 million PBMCs stored at -80 C served as input. TCRdb independently ran MiXCR on the 5' RACE reads; one entry per CDR3 protein. The sample carries tens of thousands of distinct CDR3 sequences, 2.6% recorded once. CDR3 length equals 17 residues. Trimming pared 0 bases from V and 0 bases from J, leaving 13 bases between. Per germline, CDR1 SGHRS and CDR2 YFSETQ. Study conclusions and caveats: HTLV-1-associated myelopathy ranked highest for TCR clonal expansion and multiple sclerosis lowest, beneath healthy controls. One related-CDR3 cluster, found by phylogenetic grouping, held repertoires of 18 of 34 multiple sclerosis patients and is a possible signature.

The TCR was taken from a woman aged 30 to 39 with multiple sclerosis. This chain uses TRBV5-1 with TRBJ1-3; no clear D. What was sequenced was PBMCs. CDR3 DNA sequence: TGCGCCAGCAGCTTGGTGGGGAGCGCTATCTCTGGAAACACCATATATTTT. Protein product: CASSLVGSAISGNTIYF.